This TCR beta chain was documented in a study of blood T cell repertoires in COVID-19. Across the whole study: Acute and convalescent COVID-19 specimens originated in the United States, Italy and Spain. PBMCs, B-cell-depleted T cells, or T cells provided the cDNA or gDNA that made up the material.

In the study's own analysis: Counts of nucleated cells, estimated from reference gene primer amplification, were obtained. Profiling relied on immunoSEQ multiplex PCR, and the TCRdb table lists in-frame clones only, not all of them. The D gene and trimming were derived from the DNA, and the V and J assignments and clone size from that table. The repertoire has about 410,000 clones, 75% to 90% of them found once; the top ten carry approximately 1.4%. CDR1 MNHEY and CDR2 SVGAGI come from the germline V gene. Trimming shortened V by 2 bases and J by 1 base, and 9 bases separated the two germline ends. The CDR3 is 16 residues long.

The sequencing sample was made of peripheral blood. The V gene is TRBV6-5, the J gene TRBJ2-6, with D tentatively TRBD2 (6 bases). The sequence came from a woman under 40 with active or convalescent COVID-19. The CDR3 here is CASSYDRGSGANVLTF. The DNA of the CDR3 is TGTGCCAGCAGTTACGATCGGGGGTCTGGGGCCAACGTCCTGACTTTC.